This T cell receptor (beta chain) comes out of a study of blood T cell repertoires in COVID-19. Study information: Some COVID-19 samples were acute and others convalescent; all came from the United States, Italy and Spain. PBMCs, B-cell-depleted T cells, or T cells provided the cDNA or gDNA that made up the material.

The germline gives CDR1 MDHEN, CDR2 SYDVKM. Deletions cut 5 bases from V and 10 bases from J, with 11 bases between. This CDR3 spans 11 amino acids. In the authors' workflow: Cell counts per sample came from amplifying reference gene primers. Produced via immunoSEQ multiplex PCR; TCRdb's table is partial and in-frame only. For V, J and clone size, that table is used; D and trimming come from the DNA. This table has 130,000 or so clones, 80% to 90% appearing once. The sample consisted of peripheral blood. The chain employs TRBV28 and TRBJ1-1; no definite D call. This clonotype originated in a man between 65 and 80 years old with active or convalescent COVID-19. As DNA, the CDR3 is TGTGCCAGCAGTCCCCGCGGGTTAGCTTTCTTT. Its protein product is CASSPRGLAFF.